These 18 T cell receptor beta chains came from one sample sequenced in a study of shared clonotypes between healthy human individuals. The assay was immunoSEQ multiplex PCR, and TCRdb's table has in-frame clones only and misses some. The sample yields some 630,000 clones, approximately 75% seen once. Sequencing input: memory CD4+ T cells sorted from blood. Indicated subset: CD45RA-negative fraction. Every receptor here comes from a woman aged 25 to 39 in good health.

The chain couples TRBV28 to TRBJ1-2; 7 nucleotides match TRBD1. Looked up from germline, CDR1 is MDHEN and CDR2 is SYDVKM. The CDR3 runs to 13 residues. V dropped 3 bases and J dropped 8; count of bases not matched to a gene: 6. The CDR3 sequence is CASSFRDSQGYTF. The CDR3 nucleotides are TGTGCCAGCAGTTTCCGGGACAGCCAAGGCTACACCTTC.

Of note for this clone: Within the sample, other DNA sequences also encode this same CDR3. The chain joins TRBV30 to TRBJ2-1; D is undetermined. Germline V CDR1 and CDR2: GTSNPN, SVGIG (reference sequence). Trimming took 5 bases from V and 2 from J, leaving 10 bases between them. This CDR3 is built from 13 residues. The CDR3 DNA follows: TGTGCCTGGCGCCCGGGTACCTACAATGAGCAGTTCTTC. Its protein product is CAWRPGTYNEQFF.

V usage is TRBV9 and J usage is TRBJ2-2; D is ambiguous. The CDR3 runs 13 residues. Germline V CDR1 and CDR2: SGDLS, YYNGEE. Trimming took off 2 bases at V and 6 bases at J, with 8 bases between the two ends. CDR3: CASSVRVAGELFF. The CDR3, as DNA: TGTGCCAGCAGCGTCCGAGTCGCCGGGGAGCTGTTTTTT. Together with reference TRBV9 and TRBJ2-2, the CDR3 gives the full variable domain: DSGVTQTPKHLITATGQRVTLRCSPRSGDLSVYWYQQSLDQGLQFLIQYYNGEERAKGNILERFSAQQFPDLHSELNLSSLELGDSALYFCASSVRVAGELFFGEGSRLTVL.

The CDR3 nucleotides read TGTGCCAGCAGTTACTCGAGTCAGGGAGGGGCTGAAGCTTTCTTT. It is translated as CASSYSSQGGAEAFF. The chain couples TRBV6-5 to TRBJ1-1, with D perhaps matching TRBD1 (5 bases). Per the germline V gene, CDR1 is MNHEY and CDR2 is SVGAGI. CDR3 size: 15 residues. V lost 0 bases to trimming and J lost 6 bases, with 14 bases between them.

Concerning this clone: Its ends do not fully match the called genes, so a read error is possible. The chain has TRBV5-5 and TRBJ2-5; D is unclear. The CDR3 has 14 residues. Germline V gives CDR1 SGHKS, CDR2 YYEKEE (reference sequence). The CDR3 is CASSLGTPGETQYF. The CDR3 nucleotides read TGTGCCAGCAGTTTGGGCACTCCCGGGGAGACCCAGTACTTC.

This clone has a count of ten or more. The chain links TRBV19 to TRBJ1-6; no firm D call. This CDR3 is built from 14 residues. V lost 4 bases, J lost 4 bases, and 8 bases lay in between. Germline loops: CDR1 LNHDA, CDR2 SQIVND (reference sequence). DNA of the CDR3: TGTGCCAGTAGTACAGGCGTTTATAATTCACCCCTCCACTTT. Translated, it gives CASSTGVYNSPLHF.

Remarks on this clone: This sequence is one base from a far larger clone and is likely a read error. The CDR3 sequence is CSVESGGTQYF. The CDR3 DNA follows: TGCAGCGTAGAGAGCGGCGGTACGCAGTATTTT. The genes are TRBV29-1 and TRBJ2-3; weak D call: TRBD2 (5 bases). In germline, CDR1 is SQVTM, CDR2 ANQGSEA. The CDR3 covers 11 residues. Trimming removed 6 bases from V and 8 bases from J, with 12 bases in between.

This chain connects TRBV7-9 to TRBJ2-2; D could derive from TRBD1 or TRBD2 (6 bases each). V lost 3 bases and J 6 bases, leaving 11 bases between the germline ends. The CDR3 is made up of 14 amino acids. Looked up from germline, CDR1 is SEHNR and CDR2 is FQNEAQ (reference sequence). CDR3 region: CASSFSGGSGELFF. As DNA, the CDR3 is TGTGCCAGCAGCTTCTCCGGGGGCTCCGGGGAGCTGTTTTTT.

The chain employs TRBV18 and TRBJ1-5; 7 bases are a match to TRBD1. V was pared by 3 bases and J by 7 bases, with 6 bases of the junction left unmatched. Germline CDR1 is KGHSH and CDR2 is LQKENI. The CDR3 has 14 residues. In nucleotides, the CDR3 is TGTGCCAGCTCACCTGGGACAGAGGGGCAGCCCCAGCATTTT. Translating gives CASSPGTEGQPQHF.

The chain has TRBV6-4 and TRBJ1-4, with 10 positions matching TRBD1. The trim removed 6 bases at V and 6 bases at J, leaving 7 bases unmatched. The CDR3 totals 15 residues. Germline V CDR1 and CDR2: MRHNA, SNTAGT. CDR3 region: CASSPGTGDHEKLFF. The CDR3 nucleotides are TGTGCCAGCAGCCCAGGGACAGGGGACCATGAAAAACTGTTTTTT.

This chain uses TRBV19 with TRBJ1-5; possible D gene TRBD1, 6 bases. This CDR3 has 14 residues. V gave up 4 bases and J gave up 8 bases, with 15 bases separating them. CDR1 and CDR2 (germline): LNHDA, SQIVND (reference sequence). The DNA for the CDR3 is TGTGCCAGTAGTACCCCGGACAGCCTTAAGCCCCAGCATTTT. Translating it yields CASSTPDSLKPQHF.

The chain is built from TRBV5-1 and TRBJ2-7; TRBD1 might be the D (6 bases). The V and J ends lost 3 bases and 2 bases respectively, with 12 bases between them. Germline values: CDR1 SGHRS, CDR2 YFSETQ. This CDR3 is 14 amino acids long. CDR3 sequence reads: CASSYARGAYEQYF. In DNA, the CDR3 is TGCGCCAGCAGCTATGCCAGGGGTGCCTACGAGCAGTACTTC.

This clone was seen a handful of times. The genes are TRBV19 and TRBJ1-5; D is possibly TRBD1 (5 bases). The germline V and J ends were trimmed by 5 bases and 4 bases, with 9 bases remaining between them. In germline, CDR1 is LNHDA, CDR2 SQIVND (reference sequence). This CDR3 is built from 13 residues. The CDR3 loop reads CASSPTDNQPQHF. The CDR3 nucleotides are TGTGCCAGTAGTCCGACAGATAATCAGCCCCAGCATTTT.

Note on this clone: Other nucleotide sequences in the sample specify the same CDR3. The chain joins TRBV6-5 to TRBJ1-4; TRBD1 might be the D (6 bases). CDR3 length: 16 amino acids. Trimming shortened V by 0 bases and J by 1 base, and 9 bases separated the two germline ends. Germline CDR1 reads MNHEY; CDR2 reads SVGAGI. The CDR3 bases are TGTGCCAGCAGTTACTCGACAGGAGTAACTAATGAAAAACTGTTTTTT. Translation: CASSYSTGVTNEKLFF.

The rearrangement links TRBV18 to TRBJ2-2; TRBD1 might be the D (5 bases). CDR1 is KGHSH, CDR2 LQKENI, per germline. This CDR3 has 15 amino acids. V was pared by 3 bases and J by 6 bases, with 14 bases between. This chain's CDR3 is CASSPARALAGELFF. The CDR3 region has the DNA TGTGCCAGCTCACCGGCCAGGGCTTTGGCCGGGGAGCTGTTTTTT. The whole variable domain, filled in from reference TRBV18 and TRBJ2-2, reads NAGVMQNPRHLVRRRGQEARLRCSPMKGHSHVYWYRQLPEEGLKFMVYLQKENIIDESGMPKERFSAEFPKEGPSILRIQQVVRGDSAAYFCASSPARALAGELFFGEGSRLTVL.

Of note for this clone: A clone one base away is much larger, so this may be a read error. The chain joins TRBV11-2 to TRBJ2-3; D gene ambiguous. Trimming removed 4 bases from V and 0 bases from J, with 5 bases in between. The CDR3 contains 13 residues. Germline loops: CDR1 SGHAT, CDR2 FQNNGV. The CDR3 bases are TGTGCCAGCAGCTCCGACAGCACAGATACGCAGTATTTT. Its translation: CASSSDSTDTQYF.

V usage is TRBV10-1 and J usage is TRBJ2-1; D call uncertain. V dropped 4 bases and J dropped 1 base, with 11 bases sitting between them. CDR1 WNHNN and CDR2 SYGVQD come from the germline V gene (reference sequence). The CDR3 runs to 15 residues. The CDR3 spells CASSALERSYNEQFF. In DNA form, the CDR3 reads TGCGCCAGCAGTGCCCTAGAAAGGTCCTACAATGAGCAGTTCTTC.

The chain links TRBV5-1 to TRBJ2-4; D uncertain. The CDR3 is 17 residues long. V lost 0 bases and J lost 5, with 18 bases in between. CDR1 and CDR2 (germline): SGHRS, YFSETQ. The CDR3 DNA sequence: TGCGCCAGCAGCTTGGGCCTACGGCCCGGGTCGGAAAACATTCAGTACTTC. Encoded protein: CASSLGLRPGSENIQYF.